The 17 T cell receptor beta chains reported below all come from one sample, sequenced in a study of shared clonotypes between healthy human individuals. TCRdb keeps only in-frame clones here, not all; method: immunoSEQ multiplex PCR. The data contain around 990,000 clones, about 72% of them singletons. Input material: memory CD4+ T cells from PBMCs. The sample's subset: CD45RA-negative fraction. These receptors all come from a young man in good health. Some clones in this sample may be carry-over from other donors' samples.

The chain recombines TRBV6-1 with TRBJ1-5, with 7 nucleotides matching TRBD1. V gave up 3 bases and J gave up 4 bases; unmatched junction bases: 9. CDR3 size: 16 residues. CDR1 and CDR2 (germline): MNHNS, SASEGT. CDR3 nucleotides: TGTGCCAGCAGTGAGGGACAGTCCTCGGGGAATCAGCCCCAGCATTTT. Protein: CASSEGQSSGNQPQHF.

This rearrangement joins TRBV7-8 to TRBJ1-2; maybe TRBD1 (5 bases). Germline lookup yields CDR1 SGHVS and CDR2 FQNEAQ. The CDR3 sequence is 15 residues long. Trimming cost V 5 bases and J 8 bases, with 21 bases left between them. In DNA form, the CDR3 reads TGTGCCAGCAGCGCCCCTGGGGCTCCTTCCGAAGGCTACACCTTC. Its translation: CASSAPGAPSEGYTF.

V and J are TRBV28 and TRBJ1-5; D remains unclear. The V gene lost 6 bases and the J gene lost 6 bases, with 15 bases spanning the gap. Germline V gene data show CDR1 as MDHEN and CDR2 as SYDVKM. The CDR3 covers 14 residues. CDR3 loop: CASSSIGTLQPQHF. In nucleotides, the CDR3 is TGTGCCAGCAGCTCGATCGGAACACTTCAGCCCCAGCATTTT.

This chain joins TRBV5-1 and TRBJ2-2; 8 bases agree with TRBD2. Germline values: CDR1 SGHRS, CDR2 YFSETQ. The V gene end was trimmed by 4 bases and the J gene end by 1 base; junction bases not matched to a gene: 3. CDR3 length: 15 residues. The CDR3 DNA reads TGCGCCAGCAGCCCACTAGCGGAGAACACCGGGGAGCTGTTTTTT. Protein product: CASSPLAENTGELFF.

This clone has more than one count but fewer than ten. The J gene is TRBJ2-7, the V gene TRBV2; 9 bases are a match to TRBD1. Germline V gene data show CDR1 as SNHLY and CDR2 as FYNNEI. This CDR3 comprises 12 residues. V lost 6 bases, J lost 5 bases, and 2 bases stayed unmatched. Here the CDR3 DNA reads TGTGCCAGCAGGGGACAGGGCCACGAGCAGTACTTC. It yields the protein CASRGQGHEQYF.

The rearrangement joins TRBV2 to TRBJ2-5, with a tentative D call TRBD1 (7 bases). Germline V gives CDR1 SNHLY, CDR2 FYNNEI. Between the trimmed V and J ends, which lost 2 bases and 1 base, there was a span of 14 bases. The CDR3 totals 16 residues. As DNA, the CDR3 is TGTGCCAGCAGTGAACGGAGCAGGGGGGTCCAAGAGACCCAGTACTTC. Translated, it gives CASSERSRGVQETQYF. The full variable domain, in which reference TRBV2 and TRBJ2-5 provide the parts outside the CDR3, is EPEVTQTPSHQVTQMGQEVILRCVPISNHLYFYWYRQILGQKVEFLVSFYNNEISEKSEIFDDQFSVERPDGSNFTLKIRSTKLEDSAMYFCASSERSRGVQETQYFGPGTRLLVL.

This chain connects TRBV6-5 to TRBJ2-4; 7 bases fit TRBD2. After removal of 9 bases from V and 4 bases from J, the junction contained 0 bases not matched to a gene. This CDR3 comprises 11 residues. Germline V CDR1 and CDR2: MNHEY, SVGAGI. CDR3: CARGGKNIQYF. Here the CDR3 DNA reads TGTGCCAGGGGGGGGAAAAACATTCAGTACTTC.

The chain recombines TRBV6-6 with TRBJ1-3, with D unclear. CDR1 is MNHNY, CDR2 SVGAGI, per germline (reference sequence). Trimming left V 5 bases short and J 8 bases short, with 19 bases between. CDR3 length: 15 residues. The CDR3 coding sequence is TGTGCCAGCAGTCCCCTCCTAGTCAAGAGCCACACCATATATTTT. Translated, it gives CASSPLLVKSHTIYF.

The chain employs TRBV7-2 and TRBJ2-1; 8 nucleotides line up with TRBD1. CDR1 is SGHTA and CDR2 is FQGNSA in the germline V gene. CDR3 length equals 14 residues. Unmatched junction bases numbered 8, after V lost 5 bases and J lost 8 bases. The CDR3 DNA is TGTGCCAGCAGCATCGACAGGGGTCGGGATGAGCAGTTCTTC. As protein: CASSIDRGRDEQFF.

This chain links TRBV19 with TRBJ1-2; D is perhaps TRBD1 (5 bases). This CDR3 region has 13 residues. Trimming removed 3 bases from V and 4 bases from J, with 9 bases in between. The germline gives CDR1 LNHDA, CDR2 SQIVND (reference sequence). The CDR3 nucleotides read TGTGCCAGTAGTATCCAGGGATTCTATGGCTACACCTTC. Its protein is CASSIQGFYGYTF.

The CDR3 nucleotides are TGTGCCAGCAGCTCTACAGGGGTAAAACTGTTTTTT. It specifies CASSSTGVKLFF. The chain uses TRBV6-6 and TRBJ1-4; TRBD1 agrees at 7 bases. With V trimmed by 6 bases and J by 10 bases, 5 bases remained unmatched. This CDR3 has 12 residues. Germline V gene lookup returns CDR1 MNHNY and CDR2 SVGAGI (reference sequence).

This clone was recorded many times. This chain uses TRBV18 with TRBJ2-7; 12 bases fit TRBD2. Germline trimming cut 3 bases from V and 6 bases from J; bases unmatched to any gene: 6. This CDR3 contains 15 residues. Germline V gene lookup returns CDR1 KGHSH and CDR2 LQKENI. CDR3 sequence: CASSPLTSGSSEQYF. CDR3 coding DNA: TGTGCCAGCTCACCTCTGACTAGCGGGAGTTCCGAGCAGTACTTC.

About this clone: The junction departs from the called germline gene at one end, perhaps through a read error. This chain joins TRBV6-1 and TRBJ1-1; weak D call: TRBD1 (5 bases). The CDR3 length is 12 residues. Germline V lookup: CDR1 MNHNS, CDR2 SASEGT. CDR3 sequence (DNA): TGCGCCAGCAGTGAGTCGAGACACAGGGCTTTCTTT. This gives the protein CASSESRHRAFF.

V usage is TRBV5-1 and J usage is TRBJ2-2; D not resolved. V was trimmed by 2 bases and J by 4 bases, leaving 15 bases between them. Germline V lookup: CDR1 SGHRS, CDR2 YFSETQ. The CDR3 spans 16 residues. In nucleotides, the CDR3 is TGCGCCAGCAGCTTTTTTCCAGGAGAACCCACCGGGGAGCTGTTTTTT. As protein: CASSFFPGEPTGELFF. Together with reference TRBV5-1 and TRBJ2-2, the CDR3 gives the full variable domain: KAGVTQTPRYLIKTRGQQVTLSCSPISGHRSVSWYQQTPGQGLQFLFEYFSETQRNKGNFPGRFSGRQFSNSRSEMNVSTLELGDSALYLCASSFFPGEPTGELFFGEGSRLTVL.

This clone was seen once. V is TRBV6-1 and J is TRBJ2-2; 12 bases are shared with TRBD2. Looked up from germline, CDR1 is MNHNS and CDR2 is SASEGT. With 4 bases clipped from V and 4 bases from J, the junction kept 16 bases outside the gene matches. CDR3 length: 20 amino acids. The CDR3 nucleotides are TGTGCCAGCAGTGGGGCGGGGACTAGCGGGTCAACACCGGGCACCGGGGAGCTGTTTTTT. Translating it yields CASSGAGTSGSTPGTGELFF.

This clone came up a few times. The chain combines TRBV4-2 with TRBJ2-1, with TRBD2 matching 7 bases. Germline V gene sequence: CDR1 LGHNA, CDR2 YNFKEQ. V lost 1 base to trimming and J lost 4 bases; unmatched junction nucleotides: 7. The CDR3 is made up of 16 amino acids. CDR3 sequence reads: CASSQGGSGSYNEQFF. As DNA, the CDR3 is TGTGCCAGCAGCCAAGGGGGTAGCGGGTCTTACAATGAGCAGTTCTTC.

Concerning this clone: This sample includes further DNA sequences coding for the same CDR3. The rearrangement links TRBV2 to TRBJ2-1; unclear D gene. This CDR3 contains 11 residues. The germline V gene has CDR1 SNHLY and CDR2 FYNNEI. Trimming shortened V by 6 bases and J by 4 bases, and 4 bases separated the two germline ends. DNA of the CDR3: TGTGCCAGCAGCAGTTACAATGAGCAGTTCTTC. Protein product: CASSSYNEQFF.